Listed below are T cell receptor beta chains from one sample, sequenced in a study of T cell responses to AZD1222 COVID-19 vaccine. Method: immunoSEQ multiplex PCR; TCRdb's copy keeps in-frame clones and lacks some. Here the sample spans 95,000 to 120,000 clones, approximately 89% being singletons. This specimen was peripheral blood, taken 28 days after the second AZD1222 dose. The receptors here all came from an adult who received the AZD1222 COVID-19 vaccine. The CDR3 runs from the conserved cysteine through the conserved F or W. A D gene is named only where the DNA matches it firmly. Only part of the rows carry a size: once, few, many, or a class if the clone is expanded.

len: 18
j_gene: TRBJ2-5
abundance: NA
v_gene: TRBV5-6
d_gene: NA
CDR3nt: TGTGCCAGCAGCTTGGGCATGGCGGAGCGGGTGTCCAAAGAGACCCAGTACTTC
CDR3aa: CASSLGMAERVSKETQYF

len: 13
j_gene: TRBJ2-3
abundance: NA
v_gene: TRBV7-9
d_gene: NA
CDR3nt: TGTGCCAGCAGCTCCCGGGGCCCAGATACGCAGTATTTT
CDR3aa: CASSSRGPDTQYF

len: 15
j_gene: TRBJ2-7
abundance: NA
v_gene: TRBV7-2
d_gene: NA
CDR3nt: TGTGCCAGCAGCTTGAGGGACACGGATTTCTACGAGCAGTACTTC
CDR3aa: CASSLRDTDFYEQYF

len: 16
j_gene: TRBJ2-1
abundance: NA
v_gene: TRBV18
d_gene: TRBD2
CDR3nt: TGTGCCAGCTCCCGCCCGGCGGGGGGATCCTACAATGAGCAGTTCTTC
CDR3aa: CASSRPAGGSYNEQFF

len: 17
j_gene: TRBJ2-5
abundance: NA
v_gene: TRBV5-1
d_gene: TRBD2
CDR3nt: TGCGCCAGCAGCCCCCCTCGTGGTAGCGGGGGAGCGGGGACCCAGTACTTC
CDR3aa: CASSPPRGSGGAGTQYF

len: 13
j_gene: TRBJ2-3
abundance: few
v_gene: TRBV6-2/TRBV6-3
d_gene: NA
CDR3nt: TGTGCCAGCAGTTACTCTTTGTCAGATACGCAGTATTTT
CDR3aa: CASSYSLSDTQYF

len: 15
j_gene: TRBJ1-4
abundance: NA
v_gene: TRBV18
d_gene: TRBD1
CDR3nt: TGTGCCAGCTCACCTCCCGGGACAGGGGTCGAAAAACTGTTTTTT
CDR3aa: CASSPPGTGVEKLFF

len: 13
j_gene: TRBJ2-5
abundance: NA
v_gene: TRBV10-3
d_gene: NA
CDR3nt: TGTGCCGTTAACGATGGACATGGAGAGACCCAGTACTTC
CDR3aa: CAVNDGHGETQYF

len: 14
j_gene: TRBJ1-3
abundance: NA
v_gene: TRBV9
d_gene: NA
CDR3nt: TGTGCCAGCAGCGTTGGGGACTCTGGAAACACCATATATTTT
CDR3aa: CASSVGDSGNTIYF

len: 15
j_gene: TRBJ2-3
abundance: NA
v_gene: TRBV19
d_gene: NA
CDR3nt: TGTGCCAGTATGCCCCCAGGCAGGCCCCAGTTTGGGCAGTATTTT
CDR3aa: CASMPPGRPQFGQYF

len: 15
j_gene: TRBJ2-2
abundance: NA
v_gene: TRBV7-9
d_gene: NA
CDR3nt: TGTGCCAGCAGCCCACAGAACATAAACACCGGGGAGCTGTTTTTT
CDR3aa: CASSPQNINTGELFF

len: 13
j_gene: TRBJ2-2
abundance: NA
v_gene: TRBV7-9
d_gene: NA
CDR3nt: TGTGCCAGCAGCTTAATCGGCTCCGGGGAGCTGTTTTTT
CDR3aa: CASSLIGSGELFF

len: 14
j_gene: TRBJ1-5
abundance: NA
v_gene: TRBV9
d_gene: NA
CDR3nt: TGTGCCAGCAGCGTTAGCGGTGCCGATCAGCCCCAGCATTTT
CDR3aa: CASSVSGADQPQHF

len: 15
j_gene: TRBJ2-6
abundance: NA
v_gene: TRBV18
d_gene: NA
CDR3nt: TGTGCCAGCTCACCGGACGGGGCTGGGGCCAACGTCCTGACTTTC
CDR3aa: CASSPDGAGANVLTF

len: 16
j_gene: TRBJ1-2
abundance: NA
v_gene: TRBV10-3
d_gene: NA
CDR3nt: TGTGCCATCAGTGAGATTATGGCTGGGCCGGCAAATGGCTACACCTTC
CDR3aa: CAISEIMAGPANGYTF

len: 13
j_gene: TRBJ1-2
abundance: NA
v_gene: TRBV7-2
d_gene: NA
CDR3nt: TGTGCCAGCAGCTCGGGCCGTAACTATGGCTACACCTTC
CDR3aa: CASSSGRNYGYTF

len: 15
j_gene: TRBJ2-5
abundance: NA
v_gene: TRBV5-6
d_gene: NA
CDR3nt: TGTGCCAGCAGCTCCCGGGGGCGCGCCCAAGAGACCCAGTACTTC
CDR3aa: CASSSRGRAQETQYF

len: 16
j_gene: TRBJ1-2
abundance: NA
v_gene: TRBV19
d_gene: NA
CDR3nt: TGTGCCAGTAGTATCTCCGGGGGGCGCGCGGTGAAGGGCTACACCTTC
CDR3aa: CASSISGGRAVKGYTF

len: 13
j_gene: TRBJ1-4
abundance: NA
v_gene: TRBV18
d_gene: NA
CDR3nt: TGTGCCAGCTCCAGGGCGAATAATGAAAAACTGTTTTTT
CDR3aa: CASSRANNEKLFF

len: 16
j_gene: TRBJ2-1
abundance: NA
v_gene: TRBV6-5
d_gene: TRBD2
CDR3nt: TGTGCCAGCAGTTGGACCCTAGCGGGTTCTTACAATGAGCAGTTCTTC
CDR3aa: CASSWTLAGSYNEQFF

len: 14
j_gene: TRBJ1-2
abundance: NA
v_gene: TRBV4-3
d_gene: NA
CDR3nt: TGCGCCAGCAGCCAAGACTTGGGTTCCTATGGCTACACCTTC
CDR3aa: CASSQDLGSYGYTF

len: 18
j_gene: TRBJ1-3
abundance: NA
v_gene: TRBV7-6
d_gene: NA
CDR3nt: TGTGCCAGCAGCTTAGGGGTCGTAACGGATAATTCTGGAAACACCATATATTTT
CDR3aa: CASSLGVVTDNSGNTIYF

len: 13
j_gene: TRBJ1-2
abundance: NA
v_gene: TRBV29-1
d_gene: NA
CDR3nt: TGCAGCGTTGAATCCAGGGTTGGTATCCGCTACACCTTC
CDR3aa: CSVESRVGIRYTF

len: 15
j_gene: TRBJ1-2
abundance: NA
v_gene: TRBV6-5
d_gene: NA
CDR3nt: TGTGCCAGCAGTCGTGCTAACAGGGAGGGCTATGGCTACACCTTC
CDR3aa: CASSRANREGYGYTF

len: 12
j_gene: TRBJ2-1
abundance: NA
v_gene: TRBV12-3/TRBV12-4
d_gene: NA
CDR3nt: TGTGCCAGCAGTTTCTTCGCCAGTGAGCAGTTCTTC
CDR3aa: CASSFFASEQFF

len: 15
j_gene: TRBJ1-6
abundance: NA
v_gene: TRBV18
d_gene: TRBD1
CDR3nt: TGTGCCAGCTCATACGACAGGGTAGTGAGTTCACCCCTCCACTTT
CDR3aa: CASSYDRVVSSPLHF

len: 15
j_gene: TRBJ2-7
abundance: NA
v_gene: TRBV7-6
d_gene: NA
CDR3nt: TGTGCCAGCAGCCCAAGAATGGCAGGATCCTACGAGCAGTACTTC
CDR3aa: CASSPRMAGSYEQYF

len: 15
j_gene: TRBJ1-5
abundance: once
v_gene: TRBV5-1
d_gene: NA
CDR3nt: TGCGCCAGCAGCTTGGAAGGGGATCGGAGTCAGCCCCAGCATTTT
CDR3aa: CASSLEGDRSQPQHF

len: 16
j_gene: TRBJ2-7
abundance: once
v_gene: TRBV9
d_gene: TRBD2
CDR3nt: TGTGCCAGCAGCGTAGATTCCGGACTAGCGGGCTACGAGCAGTACTTC
CDR3aa: CASSVDSGLAGYEQYF

len: 14
j_gene: TRBJ1-1
abundance: NA
v_gene: TRBV3-1/TRBV3-2
d_gene: NA
CDR3nt: TGTGCCAGCAGCCAAGCGCAGGTTAACACTGAAGCTTTCTTT
CDR3aa: CASSQAQVNTEAFF